This TCR beta chain was sequenced in a study of blood T cell repertoires in COVID-19. Germline CDR1 is SGDLS and CDR2 is YYNGEE. The CDR3 is made up of 14 amino acids. The V and J ends lost 4 bases and 13 bases respectively, with 20 bases between them. TCRdb's copy holds only in-frame clones and misses some; the assay was immunoSEQ multiplex PCR. Counted here are roughly 350,000 clones, 75% to 90% occurring once; the ten biggest clones make up about 6%. The clonotype originates from a woman aged 50 to 65 with COVID-19, enrolled during active disease. The specimen sequenced was peripheral blood. The chain uses TRBV9 and TRBJ2-2, with D possibly matching TRBD2 (5 bases). This CDR3 is CASSYGPTGEWLFF. The CDR3 coding sequence is TGTGCCAGCAGCTACGGCCCGACCGGGGAATGGCTGTTTTTT.